The rows below give T cell receptor beta chains drawn from one sample of a study of blood T cell repertoires in COVID-19. Sequenced by immunoSEQ multiplex PCR; TCRdb stores in-frame clones only, minus some. The sample has about 230,000 clones, over 80% seen once. The specimen was peripheral blood. The receptor source for this set is a woman in her 70s with active or convalescent COVID-19. Both conserved end residues are part of each CDR3. Fields, in order: D gene, V gene, J gene, clone size, CDR3 DNA, CDR3 protein. A D gene is named only where the DNA matches it firmly. A clone size is listed for some rows: how often the clone was seen (once, few, many), or a class if it is expanded.

TRBD1,TRBV7-8,TRBJ2-5,.,TGTGCCAGCAGCTTAAGGGACAGGGTGGAGACCCAGTACTTC,CASSLRDRVETQYF
TRBD2,TRBV5-1,TRBJ2-1,.,TGCGCCAGCAGGCCGGGACTAGCGCTCTACAATGAGCAGTTCTTC,CASRPGLALYNEQFF
.,TRBV2,TRBJ1-1,.,TGTGCCAGCAGTGGCCGGACAGTAGTTGGTGGTGAAGCTTTCTTT,CASSGRTVVGGEAFF
TRBD2,TRBV9,TRBJ2-3,few,TGTGCCAGCTCCAAGGCGGGGGGCACAGATACGCAGTATTTT,CASSKAGGTDTQYF
.,TRBV19,TRBJ2-7,.,TGTGCCAGTAGTATAGGCGAGGGGGAACCCTACGAGCAGTACTTC,CASSIGEGEPYEQYF
TRBD2,TRBV5-6,TRBJ2-2,.,TGTGCCAGCAGTTCCGGACTAGCAATCTCTTTAAACACCGGGGAGCTGTTTTTT,CASSSGLAISLNTGELFF
TRBD1,TRBV7-2,TRBJ1-2,.,TGTGCCAGCAGCCGGACAGGGTTCTTGGATGGCTACACCTTC,CASSRTGFLDGYTF
TRBD1,TRBV25-1,TRBJ1-4,few,TGTGCCAGTAACGGGGACAGGGGTGAAAAACTGTTTTTT,CASNGDRGEKLFF
.,TRBV19,TRBJ1-2,.,TGTGCCAGTAGTATGGTGGACTTCTGTACCTTC,CASSMVDFCTF
.,TRBV6-5,TRBJ1-2,.,TGTGCCAGCAGTTGGGGCGGACCTAACTATGGCTACACCTTC,CASSWGGPNYGYTF
TRBD1,TRBV18,TRBJ2-1,.,TGTGCCAGCTCACCTCGACAGGGGGCTTACAATGAGCAGTTCTTC,CASSPRQGAYNEQFF
.,TRBV28,TRBJ1-1,.,TGTGCCAGCAGTTTAGGTAGGGGGACGGGTGAAGCTTTCTTT,CASSLGRGTGEAFF
.,TRBV21-1,TRBJ2-7,once,TGTGCCAGCAGCATTAGGACAGGAGACTCCTACGAGCAGTACTTC,CASSIRTGDSYEQYF
.,TRBV20-1,TRBJ2-5,.,TGCAGTGCTAGTTCCGTGGGGGGGGCCTCGGAGACCCAGTACTTC,CSASSVGGASETQYF
TRBD2,TRBV18,TRBJ2-2,few,TGTGCCAGCTCACCTGGACTAGCTCGCACCGGGGAGCTGTTTTTT,CASSPGLARTGELFF
.,TRBV15,TRBJ1-4,.,TGTGCCACCAGCACTACACCAGGGTCAACTAATGAAAAACTGTTTTTT,CATSTTPGSTNEKLFF
.,TRBV6-5,TRBJ1-2,once,TGTGCCAGCAGGCTGACAGTGACGTTTAACTATGGCTACACCTTC,CASRLTVTFNYGYTF
.,TRBV7-9,TRBJ2-1,.,TGTGCCAGCAAAAAGAATTTCGACAGGTACAACAATGAGCAGTTCTTC,CASKKNFDRYNNEQFF
.,TRBV6-5,TRBJ1-1,.,TGTGCCAGCAGTTACTTGGGGGGGAACACTGAAGCTTTCTTT,CASSYLGGNTEAFF
TRBD1,TRBV7-7,TRBJ2-7,.,TGTGCTAGCAGCCCCGGACAGGGTAGGTCCTACGAGCAGTACTTC,CASSPGQGRSYEQYF
.,TRBV5-1,TRBJ2-1,.,TGCGCCAGCAGCACTGGACTACGACTAGGTGAGCAGTTCTTC,CASSTGLRLGEQFF
TRBD2,TRBV5-1,TRBJ2-5,.,TGCGCCAGCAGAGCTACCCCGGGACTAGCGGGACGAGAGACCCAGTACTTC,CASRATPGLAGRETQYF
TRBD2,TRBV5-1,TRBJ2-1,.,TGCGCCAGCAAAATACTAGCGGGAGGGTTGAATGAGCAGTTCTTC,CASKILAGGLNEQFF
.,TRBV2,TRBJ1-1,few,TGTGCCAGCCACTTCGGGGGGAACACTGAAGCTTTCTTT,CASHFGGNTEAFF
.,TRBV5-1,TRBJ2-1,.,TGCGCCAGCAGCGGGCCCTTGGGTGGAGGCAATGAGCAGTTCTTC,CASSGPLGGGNEQFF
TRBD2,TRBV5-4,TRBJ2-3,.,TGTGCCAGCAGCCAACTAGCGGGAGGAGATACGCAGTATTTT,CASSQLAGGDTQYF
.,TRBV5-4,TRBJ1-6,few,TGTGCCAGCAGCTCTCGGGACACCAATTCACCCCTCCACTTT,CASSSRDTNSPLHF
TRBD1,TRBV30,TRBJ1-2,.,TGTGCCTGGCGCCATCCGGGACAGGGTAACTATGGCTACACCTTC,CAWRHPGQGNYGYTF
TRBD2,TRBV7-6,TRBJ2-5,.,TGTGCCAGCAGCTTTGGCGCGGGAGCGGTCCAAGAGACCCAGTACTTC,CASSFGAGAVQETQYF
.,TRBV12-5,TRBJ1-4,.,TGTGCTAGTGGTCATAATGAAAAACTGTTTTTT,CASGHNEKLFF
TRBD1,TRBV2,TRBJ2-7,once,TGTGCCAGCGGTCCGGGACAGGGTATGGGGGAGCAGTACTTC,CASGPGQGMGEQYF
.,TRBV5-1,TRBJ1-2,once,TGCGCCAGCAGCTTGATCCCAGGGGATTATGGCTACACCTTC,CASSLIPGDYGYTF
.,TRBV7-9,TRBJ1-2,.,TGTGCCAGCACCCGGGGGGCAGGCTTAACCGACTATGGCTACACCTTC,CASTRGAGLTDYGYTF
TRBD2,TRBV25-1,TRBJ2-1,.,TGTGCCAGCAGTGGTTTTAGCTACGCGGGAGCCTATGAGCAGTTCTTC,CASSGFSYAGAYEQFF
.,TRBV28,TRBJ2-7,.,TGTGCCAGCAGGCGACAGCACTACGAGCAGTACTTC,CASRRQHYEQYF
.,TRBV27,TRBJ2-2,.,TGTGCCAGCAGTCGACAGCTAAACACCGGGGAGCTGTTTTTT,CASSRQLNTGELFF
.,TRBV6-5,TRBJ1-1,once,TGTGCCAGCAGTTACTCCGGGTCGGATACTGAAGCTTTCTTT,CASSYSGSDTEAFF
TRBD1,TRBV11-1,TRBJ1-2,few,TGTGCCAGCAGCCCCGACAGGGGGATGAACTATGGCTACACCTTC,CASSPDRGMNYGYTF
.,TRBV3-1/TRBV3-2,TRBJ2-7,.,TGTGCCAGCACTTTGGGCGGGTCCTACGAGCAGTACTTC,CASTLGGSYEQYF
.,TRBV5-6,TRBJ2-3,.,TGTGCCAGCCGCGGGCGGACGAGCACAGATACGCAGTATTTT,CASRGRTSTDTQYF
TRBD1,TRBV5-6,TRBJ2-7,.,TGTGCCAGCAGCTACCGGGACAGATACTCCTACGAGCAGTACTTC,CASSYRDRYSYEQYF
.,TRBV18,TRBJ2-5,once,TGTGCCAGCTCACCATCTCAAGAGACCCAGTACTTC,CASSPSQETQYF
.,TRBV27,TRBJ1-2,.,TGTGCCAGCAGTTTATTTGGGGGGAACAACTATGGCTACACCTTC,CASSLFGGNNYGYTF
.,TRBV2,TRBJ2-6,.,TGTGCCAGCAGCCCTCAGAACTCTGGGGCCAACGTCCTGACTTTC,CASSPQNSGANVLTF
.,TRBV5-6,TRBJ2-4,.,TGTGCCAGCAGGAAACAGGCCCTGGGAACCAAAAACATTCAGTACTTC,CASRKQALGTKNIQYF
.,TRBV18,TRBJ1-4,.,TGTGCCAGCTCAGGGACATCAACTAATGAAAAACTGTTTTTT,CASSGTSTNEKLFF
.,TRBV5-4,TRBJ2-1,.,TGTGCCAGCAGGCCGGCTAGCGACCCCTACAATGAGCAGTTCTTC,CASRPASDPYNEQFF
TRBD1,TRBV30,TRBJ1-1,.,TGTGCCTGGAGCCCGGGACAGGCCACTGAAGCTTTCTTT,CAWSPGQATEAFF
.,TRBV27,TRBJ2-3,.,TGTGCCAGCAGTCCCCGGACTACCTCGGGGGCAGATACGCAGTATTTT,CASSPRTTSGADTQYF
.,TRBV6-5,TRBJ1-4,.,TGTGCCAGCAGTTACGGCGGGGGCCTTGAAAAACTGTTTTTT,CASSYGGGLEKLFF
.,TRBV7-9,TRBJ2-5,.,TGTGCCAGCAGCAATCCCGGACAGCAAGAGACCCAGTACTTC,CASSNPGQQETQYF